Below, one TCR beta chain is given with its context. The data are from a study of T cell changes during pregnancy in multiple sclerosis. Losses at the gene ends were 5 bases for V and 2 bases for J; bases not matched to a gene: 5. CDR3 length: 17 amino acids. The germline V gene has CDR1 MGHDK and CDR2 SYGVNS. This table comes from immunoSEQ multiplex PCR, and its TCRdb copy is limited to in-frame clones, with some not included. In the table there are around 95,000 clones, 92% of which are singletons. The specimen was peripheral blood, collected after pregnancy. The genes are TRBV25-1 and TRBJ2-1, with 14 bases fitting TRBD2. This TCR derives from a female donor with multiple sclerosis, enrolled in a pregnancy study. This CDR3 reads CASSPTSGRDPYNEQFF. The CDR3 DNA is TGTGCCAGCAGTCCGACTAGCGGGAGGGACCCCTACAATGAGCAGTTCTTC.